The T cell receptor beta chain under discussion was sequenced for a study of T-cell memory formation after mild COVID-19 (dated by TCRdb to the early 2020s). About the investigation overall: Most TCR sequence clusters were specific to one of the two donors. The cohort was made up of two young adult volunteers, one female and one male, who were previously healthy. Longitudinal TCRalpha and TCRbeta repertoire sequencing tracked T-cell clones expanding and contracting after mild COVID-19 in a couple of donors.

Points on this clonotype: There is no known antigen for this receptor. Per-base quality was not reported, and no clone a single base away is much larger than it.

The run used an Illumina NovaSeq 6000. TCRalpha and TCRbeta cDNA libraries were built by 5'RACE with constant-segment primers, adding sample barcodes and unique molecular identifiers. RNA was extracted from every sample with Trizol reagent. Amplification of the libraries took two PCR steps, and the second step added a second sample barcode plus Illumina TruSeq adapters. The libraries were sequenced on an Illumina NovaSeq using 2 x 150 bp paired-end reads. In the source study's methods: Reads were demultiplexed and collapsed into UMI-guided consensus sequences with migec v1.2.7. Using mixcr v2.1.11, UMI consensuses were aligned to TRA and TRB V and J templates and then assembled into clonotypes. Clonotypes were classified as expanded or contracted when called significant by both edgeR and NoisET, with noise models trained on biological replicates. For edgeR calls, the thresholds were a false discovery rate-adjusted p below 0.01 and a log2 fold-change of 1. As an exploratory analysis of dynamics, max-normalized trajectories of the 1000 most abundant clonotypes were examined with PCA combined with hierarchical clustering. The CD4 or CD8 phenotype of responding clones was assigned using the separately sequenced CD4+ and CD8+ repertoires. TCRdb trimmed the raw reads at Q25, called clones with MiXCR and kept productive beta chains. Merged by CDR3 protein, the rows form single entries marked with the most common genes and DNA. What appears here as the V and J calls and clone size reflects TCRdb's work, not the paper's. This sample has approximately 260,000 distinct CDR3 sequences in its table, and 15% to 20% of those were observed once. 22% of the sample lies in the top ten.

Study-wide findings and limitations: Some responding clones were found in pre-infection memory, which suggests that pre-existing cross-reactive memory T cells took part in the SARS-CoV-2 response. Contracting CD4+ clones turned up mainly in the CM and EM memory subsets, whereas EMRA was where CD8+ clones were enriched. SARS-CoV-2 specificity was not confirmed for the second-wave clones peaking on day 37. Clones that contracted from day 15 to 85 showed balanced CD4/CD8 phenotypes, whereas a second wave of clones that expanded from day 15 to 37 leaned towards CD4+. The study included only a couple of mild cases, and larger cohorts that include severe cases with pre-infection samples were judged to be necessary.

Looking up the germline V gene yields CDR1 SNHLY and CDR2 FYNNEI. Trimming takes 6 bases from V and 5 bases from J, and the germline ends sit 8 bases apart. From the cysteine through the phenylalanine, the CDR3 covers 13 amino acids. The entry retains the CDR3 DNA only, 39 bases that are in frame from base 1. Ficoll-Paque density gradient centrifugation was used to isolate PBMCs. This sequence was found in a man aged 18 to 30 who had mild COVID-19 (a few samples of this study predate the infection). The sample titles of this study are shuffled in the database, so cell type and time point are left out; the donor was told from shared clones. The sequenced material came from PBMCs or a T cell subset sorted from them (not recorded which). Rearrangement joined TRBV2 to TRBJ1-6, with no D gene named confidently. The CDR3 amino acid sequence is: CASRRSNNSPLHF. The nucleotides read TGTGCCAGCAGGAGAAGCAATAATTCACCCCTCCACTTT. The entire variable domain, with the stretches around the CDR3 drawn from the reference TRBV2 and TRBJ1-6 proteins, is EPEVTQTPSHQVTQMGQEVILRCVPISNHLYFYWYRQILGQKVEFLVSFYNNEISEKSEIFDDQFSVERPDGSNFTLKIRSTKLEDSAMYFCASRRSNNSPLHFGNGTRLTVT.